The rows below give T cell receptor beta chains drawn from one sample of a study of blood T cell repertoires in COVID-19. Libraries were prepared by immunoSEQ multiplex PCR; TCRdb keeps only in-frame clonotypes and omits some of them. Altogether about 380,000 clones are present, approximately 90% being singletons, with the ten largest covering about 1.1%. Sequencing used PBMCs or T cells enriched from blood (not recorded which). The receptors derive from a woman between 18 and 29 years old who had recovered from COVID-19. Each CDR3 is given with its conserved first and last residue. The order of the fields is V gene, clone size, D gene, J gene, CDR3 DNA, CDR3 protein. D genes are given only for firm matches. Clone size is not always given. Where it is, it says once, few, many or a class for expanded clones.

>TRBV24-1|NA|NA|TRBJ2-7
TGTGCCACCAGTGCCCGCCAGGGTACCTACGAGCAGTACTTC
CATSARQGTYEQYF
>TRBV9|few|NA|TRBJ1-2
TGTGCCAGCAGCGTAGGGACAAACTATGGCTACACCTTC
CASSVGTNYGYTF
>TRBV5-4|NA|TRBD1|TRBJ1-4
TGTGCCAGCAGCGCACAGGGGAGGAAAAAACTGTTTTTT
CASSAQGRKKLFF
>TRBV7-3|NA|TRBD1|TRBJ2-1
TGTGCCAGCAGCTCCGACAGGGGAGATTACAATGAGCAGTTCTTC
CASSSDRGDYNEQFF
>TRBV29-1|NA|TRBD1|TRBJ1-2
TGCAGCGTTCGACAGGGGTCGAACTATGGCTACACCTTC
CSVRQGSNYGYTF
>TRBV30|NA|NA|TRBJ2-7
TGTGCCTGGAGTAGGGACACTTCCGAGCAGTACTTC
CAWSRDTSEQYF
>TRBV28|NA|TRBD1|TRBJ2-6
TGTGCCAGCAGTTATCCCCCGGGACAGGATCTTTCTGGGGCCAACGTCCTGACTTTC
CASSYPPGQDLSGANVLTF
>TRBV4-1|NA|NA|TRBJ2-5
TGCGCCAGCAGCCAAGTCGAACTCCAAGAGACCCAGTACTTC
CASSQVELQETQYF
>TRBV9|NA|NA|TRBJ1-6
TGTGCCAGCAGCTCCGACCCGGGACTAACCCATTCACCCCTCCACTTT
CASSSDPGLTHSPLHF
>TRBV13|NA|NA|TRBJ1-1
TGTGCCAGCAGCGTGAGAGGGGGTGGGACTGAAGCTTTCTTT
CASSVRGGGTEAFF
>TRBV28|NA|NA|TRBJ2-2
TGTGCCAGCAGTTTATGGGGGCTGACAGAACCGAACACCGGGGAGCTGTTTTTT
CASSLWGLTEPNTGELFF
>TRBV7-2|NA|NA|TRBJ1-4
TGTGCCAGCAGCTTATATCCAGGGGCTAATGAAAAACTGTTTTTT
CASSLYPGANEKLFF
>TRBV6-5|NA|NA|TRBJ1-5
TGTGCCAGCAGCGCCTTGACAGAGAATCAGCCCCAGCATTTT
CASSALTENQPQHF
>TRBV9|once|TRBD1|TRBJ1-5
TGTGCCAGCAGCGTTGGGACAGAACCTAATCAGCCCCAGCATTTT
CASSVGTEPNQPQHF
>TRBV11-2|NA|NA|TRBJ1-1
TGTGCCAGCAGCTTAGCGGGGGGCTTGAACACTGAAGCTTTCTTT
CASSLAGGLNTEAFF
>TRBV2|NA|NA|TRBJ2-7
TGTGCCAGCAGTGGGCCCCGCCACCCCTACGAGCAGTACTTC
CASSGPRHPYEQYF
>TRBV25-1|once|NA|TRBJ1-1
TGTGCCAGCAGTGAAGGGACAAACACTGAAGCTTTCTTT
CASSEGTNTEAFF